The 29 T cell receptor beta chains reported below all come from one sample, sequenced in a study of early T cells in non-severe SARS-CoV-2 infection (dated by TCRdb to about 2021). The library was made by 5' RACE. The sequencer listed for this sample is NextSeq 500. TCRdb trimmed public reads at Q25 via fastp, called clones via MiXCR and kept in-frame beta chains. Every entry covers one CDR3 protein and lists the most common genes and DNA from its rows. The sample table lists more than 65,000 distinct CDR3 sequences, more than 12% of them with a count of one. Nearly 4% of the sample is in the top ten clones. Sample: whole blood, taken at baseline. The origin of the receptors is an adult who was a healthcare worker with PCR-confirmed SARS-CoV-2 infection or an uninfected control (not recorded which).

This clonotype was found a few times. V is TRBV27 and J is TRBJ2-3; D unclear. This CDR3 comprises 15 residues. CDR1 is MNHEY, CDR2 SMNVEV, per germline (reference sequence). Trimming shortened V by 7 bases and J by 3 bases, and 17 bases separated the two germline ends. This CDR3 is CASTSYGLLTDTQYF. The CDR3 bases are TGTGCCAGCACCTCTTACGGCCTGTTAACAGATACGCAGTATTTT.

The J gene is TRBJ2-2, the V gene TRBV6-1; D is undetermined. Trimming pared 6 bases from V and 3 bases from J, leaving 11 bases between. This CDR3 has 14 residues. The germline V gene encodes CDR1 MNHNS and CDR2 SASEGT. CDR3 amino acids: CASSYSDDTGELFF. In DNA form, the CDR3 reads TGTGCCAGCAGCTACAGTGACGACACCGGGGAGCTGTTTTTT.

V and J are TRBV5-1 and TRBJ2-5; 8 positions agree with TRBD1. V shed 3 bases and J 5 bases; nucleotides not matched to a gene: 6. In germline, CDR1 is SGHRS, CDR2 YFSETQ. The CDR3 consists of 14 residues. CDR3: CASSWRQGKETQYF. The CDR3 bases are TGCGCCAGCAGCTGGAGACAGGGGAAGGAGACCCAGTACTTC.

This clonotype was detected ten times or more. V is TRBV20-1 and J is TRBJ2-1, with 10 bases aligning to TRBD2. Germline V gives CDR1 DFQATT, CDR2 SNEGSKA (reference sequence). This CDR3 has 14 amino acids. V trimming: 7 bases; J trimming: 6 bases; junction bases outside the gene matches: 9. As DNA, the CDR3 is TGCAGTGTGGCTAGCGGGAGCTGGCGCAATGAGCAGTTCTTC. Amino acids: CSVASGSWRNEQFF.

This clonotype has a handful of counts. The chain employs TRBV30 and TRBJ2-5; D perhaps matches TRBD1 (5 bases). The germline gives CDR1 GTSNPN, CDR2 SVGIG (reference sequence). The CDR3 extends over 13 amino acids. Between the trimmed V and J ends, which lost 3 bases and 1 base, there was a span of 9 bases. The CDR3 DNA reads TGTGCCTGGAGCAGGGTCATCCAAGAGACCCAGTACTTC. It encodes CAWSRVIQETQYF.

This clonotype was seen ten or more times. V usage is TRBV9 and J usage is TRBJ2-1; 10 bases line up with TRBD2. Looked up from germline, CDR1 is SGDLS and CDR2 is YYNGEE. V lost 4 bases and J lost 5; bases outside the gene matches: 9. This CDR3 spans 16 amino acids. CDR3 sequence reads: CASSINLAGVNNEQFF. The CDR3 DNA follows: TGTGCCAGCAGCATAAATCTAGCGGGAGTCAACAATGAGCAGTTCTTC.

This clonotype was counted at least ten times. The rearrangement links TRBV19 to TRBJ2-4, with unresolved D. This CDR3 region has 14 residues. V shed 1 base and J shed 8 bases, with 12 bases lying between them. In germline, CDR1 is LNHDA, CDR2 SQIVND (reference sequence). The CDR3 loop is CASSIGADGDIQYF. The CDR3 coding sequence is TGTGCCAGTAGTATAGGGGCGGATGGGGACATTCAGTACTTC.

This clonotype was detected only once. This chain connects TRBV29-1 to TRBJ2-5, with 9 bases matching TRBD2. This CDR3 contains 13 residues. The junction had 4 bases not matched to a gene; V was cut back by 4 bases and J by 4 bases. Germline-derived CDR1 and CDR2 are SQVTM and ANQGSEA. As DNA, the CDR3 is TGCAGCGTTGTAATAGCGGGAGCAGAGACCCAGTACTTC. It specifies CSVVIAGAETQYF.

This clonotype has just a few counts. The CDR3 reads CSVRGRPQKTEAFF. CDR3 DNA sequence: TGCAGCGTTAGGGGGCGTCCTCAGAAAACTGAAGCTTTCTTT. This chain links TRBV29-1 with TRBJ1-1; 7 bases fit TRBD1. The junction had 11 bases not matched to a gene; V was cut back by 5 bases and J by 5 bases. CDR1 is SQVTM and CDR2 is ANQGSEA in the germline V gene. This CDR3 has 14 residues.

The chain has TRBV5-1 and TRBJ2-1, with D possibly being TRBD2 (6 bases). CDR1 is SGHRS, CDR2 YFSETQ, per germline. V dropped 4 bases and J dropped 9 bases, with 26 bases sitting between them. The CDR3 is made up of 17 amino acids. CDR3 coding DNA: TGCGCCAGCAGCCTCGAACTAGCTGAGGCCGAGAAGGTTGAGCAGTTCTTC. Its protein product is CASSLELAEAEKVEQFF.

The table lists this clonotype with a few counts. The CDR3 region has the DNA TGTGCCAGCAGCTCGCTACAGACCTACGAAGAGACCCAGTACTTC. It codes for CASSSLQTYEETQYF. The chain couples TRBV7-9 to TRBJ2-5, with D unclear. The CDR3 extends over 15 amino acids. CDR1 is SEHNR, CDR2 FQNEAQ, per germline (reference sequence). Trimming took off 4 bases at V and 3 bases at J, with 15 bases between the two ends.

This chain joins TRBV7-2 and TRBJ1-1; tentatively, D is TRBD1 (5 bases). This CDR3 region has 13 residues. With 5 bases removed from V and 2 bases from J, the gap between germline ends came to 9 bases. Germline V lookup: CDR1 SGHTA, CDR2 FQGNSA. The CDR3 region has the DNA TGTGCCAGCAGCCGACAGCTTAACACTGAAGCTTTCTTT. Translated: CASSRQLNTEAFF.

The rearrangement links TRBV3-1 to TRBJ2-7; 9 bases map to TRBD2. The CDR3 spans 16 residues. The germline CDR1 and CDR2 sequences are LGHDT and YNNKEL (reference sequence). The V segment lost 4 bases and the J segment 5 bases; nucleotides outside the gene matches: 12. The DNA for the CDR3 is TGTGCCAGCAGCCCCACAGGTGGGCTAGCGGGAAACGAGCAGTACTTC. Translated, it gives CASSPTGGLAGNEQYF.

This clonotype was found many times. The chain combines TRBV9 with TRBJ2-2; D is unresolved. Germline V gene data show CDR1 as SGDLS and CDR2 as YYNGEE. The length of the CDR3 is 13 residues. V was trimmed by 4 bases and J by 6 bases, leaving 10 bases between them. In nucleotides, the CDR3 is TGTGCCAGCAGCCCTTCAGTGGCCGGGGAGCTGTTTTTT. Its protein is CASSPSVAGELFF. The entire variable domain, with the rest obtained from reference TRBV9 and TRBJ2-2, is as follows: DSGVTQTPKHLITATGQRVTLRCSPRSGDLSVYWYQQSLDQGLQFLIQYYNGEERAKGNILERFSAQQFPDLHSELNLSSLELGDSALYFCASSPSVAGELFFGEGSRLTVL.

The chain joins TRBV6-4 to TRBJ2-1; TRBD1 matches at 7 bases. CDR1 and CDR2 (germline): MRHNA, SNTAGT. Trimming cost V 8 bases and J 3 bases; bases outside gene matches: 10. This CDR3 has 15 amino acids. This CDR3 reads CASAREGANYNEQFF. In DNA form, the CDR3 reads TGTGCCAGCGCCCGTGAGGGGGCCAACTACAATGAGCAGTTCTTC.

This clonotype was counted at least ten times. The chain is built from TRBV20-1 and TRBJ1-5; D unresolved. The germline gives CDR1 DFQATT, CDR2 SNEGSKA (reference sequence). The CDR3 extends over 12 amino acids. Trimming stripped 1 base from V and 4 bases from J, with 5 bases between. The CDR3 sequence is CSARAGNQPQHF. The CDR3 bases are TGCAGTGCTAGAGCGGGGAATCAGCCCCAGCATTTT.

J is TRBJ2-2 and V is TRBV11-1; D remains unclear. This CDR3 contains 15 residues. V was shortened by 7 bases and J by 2 bases, with 14 bases between the two germline ends. Germline V gene data show CDR1 as SGHAT and CDR2 as FQDESV (reference sequence). CDR3 loop: CASTSGQANTGELFF. DNA of the CDR3: TGTGCCAGCACCTCTGGGCAGGCAAACACCGGGGAGCTGTTTTTT.

The chain employs TRBV7-6 and TRBJ2-1; D is unresolved. Germline V gene lookup returns CDR1 SGHVS and CDR2 FNYEAQ. V was trimmed by 5 bases and J by 6 bases, leaving 11 bases between them. The CDR3 length is 13 residues. The chain's CDR3 is CASSVTRPNEQFF. The DNA of the CDR3 is TGTGCCAGCAGCGTAACGCGCCCCAATGAGCAGTTCTTC. The full variable domain, its missing parts supplied by reference TRBV7-6 and TRBJ2-1, is GAGVSQSPRYKVTKRGQDVALRCDPISGHVSLYWYRQALGQGPEFLTYFNYEAQQDKSGLPNDRFSAERPEGSISTLTIQRTEQRDSAMYRCASSVTRPNEQFFGPGTRLTVL.

The sample holds one count of this clonotype. This rearrangement joins TRBV7-3 to TRBJ2-3, with D possibly being TRBD2 (6 bases). Trimming stripped 0 bases from V and 3 bases from J, with 10 bases between. Germline CDR1 is SGHTA and CDR2 is FQGTGA. This CDR3 has 15 residues. The DNA of the CDR3 is TGTGCCAGCAGCTTAACGGGAGGCTTAACAGATACGCAGTATTTT. Protein: CASSLTGGLTDTQYF.

This clonotype was observed a handful of times. The rearrangement joins TRBV14 to TRBJ2-7; 9 positions match TRBD1. This CDR3 spans 17 amino acids. Trimming removed 1 base from V and 3 bases from J; junction bases left unmatched: 10. Looked up from germline, CDR1 is SGHDN and CDR2 is FVKESK. For the CDR3, the DNA is TGTGCCAGCAGCCAAGGTAGACCGGGACAGGGTTTCTACGAGCAGTACTTC. Protein sequence: CASSQGRPGQGFYEQYF.

This clonotype was seen ten or more times. The chain employs TRBV5-4 and TRBJ2-7, with D tentatively TRBD1 (6 bases). CDR3 length equals 15 residues. Germline lookup yields CDR1 SGHNT and CDR2 YYREEE (reference sequence). The V and J ends lost 3 bases and 0 bases respectively, with 13 bases between them. The CDR3 nucleotides read TGTGCCAGCAGCTCCGGACAGCAGTCCTCCTACGAGCAGTACTTC. This gives the protein CASSSGQQSSYEQYF.

The chain couples TRBV20-1 to TRBJ2-2; 7 nucleotides line up with TRBD2. The CDR3 sequence is 17 residues long. Trimming at V came to 0 bases and at J to 1 base, leaving 8 bases not matched to a gene. Germline V CDR1 and CDR2: DFQATT, SNEGSKA (reference sequence). In nucleotides, the CDR3 is TGCAGTGCTAGAGATTCAAAGGCTAGCGGGAACACCGGGGAGCTGTTTTTT. This translates into CSARDSKASGNTGELFF.

This clonotype was counted a few times. V usage is TRBV7-9 and J usage is TRBJ2-5; 8 positions match TRBD2. V shed 4 bases, J shed 2 bases, and the junction held 21 bases outside the gene matches. Germline V lookup: CDR1 SEHNR, CDR2 FQNEAQ (reference sequence). The CDR3 sequence is 20 residues long. The CDR3 nucleotides read TGTGCCAGCAGCTCCCCCACCCCGGCACCCCCTAGCGGGTTACAAGAGACCCAGTACTTC. Its translation is CASSSPTPAPPSGLQETQYF.

The J gene is TRBJ2-6, the V gene TRBV7-9; tentatively, D is TRBD2 (5 bases). CDR1 SEHNR and CDR2 FQNEAQ come from the germline V gene (reference sequence). Trimming took off 4 bases at V and 1 base at J, with 8 bases between the two ends. This CDR3 is built from 15 residues. The CDR3 nucleotides are TGTGCCAGCAGCTCCTGGGAGTCTGGGGCCAACGTCCTGACTTTC. Protein: CASSSWESGANVLTF.

In its sample, this clonotype was seen a few times. The chain recombines TRBV9 with TRBJ2-1; 7 nucleotides match TRBD2. This CDR3 has 17 amino acids. Looked up from germline, CDR1 is SGDLS and CDR2 is YYNGEE. Germline trimming cut 0 bases from V and 3 bases from J; bases unmatched to any gene: 9. The CDR3 protein is CASSVGATGLFYNEQFF. The DNA of the CDR3 is TGTGCCAGCAGCGTAGGGGCTACGGGACTATTCTACAATGAGCAGTTCTTC.

This clonotype was seen many times. V usage is TRBV18 and J usage is TRBJ1-1, with 9 bases matching TRBD1. This CDR3 comprises 18 residues. Trimming cost V 3 bases and J 1 base; bases outside gene matches: 12. Germline V lookup: CDR1 KGHSH, CDR2 LQKENI. CDR3 sequence: CASSPKFPGQGTNTEAFF. CDR3 coding DNA: TGTGCCAGCTCACCCAAATTCCCGGGACAGGGAACGAACACTGAAGCTTTCTTT.

The CDR3 sequence is CASSQARRWETQYF. CDR3 bases: TGTGCCAGCAGCCAGGCCCGGCGTTGGGAGACCCAGTACTTC. The J gene is TRBJ2-5, the V gene TRBV3-1; D remains unclear. CDR1 and CDR2 (germline): LGHDT, YNNKEL (reference sequence). The V end was cut by 3 bases, the J end by 5 bases, with 13 bases between. The length of the CDR3 is 14 residues.

The chain recombines TRBV20-1 with TRBJ2-3, with unresolved D. The CDR3 runs to 13 residues. CDR1 and CDR2 (germline): DFQATT, SNEGSKA (reference sequence). Trimming cost V 6 bases and J 8 bases, with 18 bases left between them. CDR3 sequence (DNA): TGCAGTGCGATAAGACGTTCAACGGGTACGCAGTATTTT. This sequence encodes CSAIRRSTGTQYF.

In this sample, this clonotype turned up a few times. The chain has TRBV30 and TRBJ2-1, with 10 bases lining up with TRBD1. After removal of 6 bases from V and 2 bases from J, the junction contained 13 bases not matched to a gene. Germline V gene data show CDR1 as GTSNPN and CDR2 as SVGIG (reference sequence). The CDR3 length is 17 residues. The CDR3 DNA is TGTGCCTGTCCGGGACAGGGGCCTAAGGGAGCCTACAATGAGCAGTTCTTC. Translated: CACPGQGPKGAYNEQFF.